These 5 T cell receptor beta chains were sequenced from one sample in a study of T cell responses to AZD1222 COVID-19 vaccine. TCRdb's table, derived via immunoSEQ multiplex PCR, lists solely in-frame clones and lacks some. The data hold tens of thousands of clones, with over 75% observed a single time. Sample: peripheral blood, taken on day 0 of AZD1222 vaccination. These TCRs come from an adult in good health.

The rearrangement joins TRBV4-2 to TRBJ1-5, with D possibly being TRBD1 (5 bases). This CDR3 has 15 amino acids. From germline, CDR1 is LGHNA and CDR2 YNFKEQ. Trimming shortened V by 0 bases and J by 2 bases, and 8 bases separated the two germline ends. The CDR3 region is CASSQEGVGNQPQHF. The CDR3 DNA reads as TGTGCCAGCAGCCAAGAAGGGGTAGGCAATCAGCCCCAGCATTTT.

The chain joins TRBV19 to TRBJ1-6; 9 bases align to TRBD1. The V and J ends lost 6 bases and 4 bases, in that order; junction bases with no gene match: 1. The CDR3 totals 14 residues. CDR1 and CDR2 from the germline V gene are LNHDA and SQIVND (reference sequence). CDR3 residues: CASRDRGYNSPLHF. The CDR3 DNA is TGTGCCAGTAGGGACAGGGGATATAATTCACCCCTCCACTTT.

The chain combines TRBV7-2 with TRBJ1-4, with 8 bases fitting TRBD1. Trimming cost V 1 base and J 8 bases; bases outside gene matches: 9. The CDR3 is 16 amino acids. Germline values: CDR1 SGHTA, CDR2 FQGNSA. The CDR3 loop is CASSLGQGALGEKLFF. In DNA, the CDR3 is TGTGCCAGCAGCTTAGGGCAGGGGGCGCTAGGAGAAAAACTGTTTTTT.

The rearrangement joins TRBV7-9 to TRBJ2-7; D call uncertain. The germline V and J ends were trimmed by 1 base and 5 bases, with 6 bases remaining between them. Germline-derived CDR1 and CDR2 are SEHNR and FQNEAQ (reference sequence). This CDR3 is built from 12 residues. The CDR3 loop is CASSLVAHEQYF. CDR3 DNA sequence: TGTGCCAGCAGCTTAGTGGCACACGAGCAGTACTTC.

The chain combines TRBV14 with TRBJ1-5; D uncertain. The CDR3 consists of 13 residues. From germline, CDR1 is SGHDN and CDR2 FVKESK. V was clipped by 2 bases and J by 4 bases, with 6 bases between them. CDR3 sequence reads: CASSQTPNQPQHF. The CDR3 DNA is TGTGCCAGCAGCCAAACCCCGAATCAGCCCCAGCATTTT.